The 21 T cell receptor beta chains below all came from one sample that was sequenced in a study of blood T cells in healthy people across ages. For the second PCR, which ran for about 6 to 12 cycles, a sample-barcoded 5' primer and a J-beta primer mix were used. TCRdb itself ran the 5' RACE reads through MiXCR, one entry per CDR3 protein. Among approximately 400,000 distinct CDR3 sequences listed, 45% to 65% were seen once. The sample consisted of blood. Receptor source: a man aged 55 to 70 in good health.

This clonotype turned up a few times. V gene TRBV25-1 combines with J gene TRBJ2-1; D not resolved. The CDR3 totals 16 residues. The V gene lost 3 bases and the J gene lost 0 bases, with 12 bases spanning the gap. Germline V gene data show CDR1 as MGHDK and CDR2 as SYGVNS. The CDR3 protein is CASSDMSASSYNEQFF. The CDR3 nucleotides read TGTGCCAGCAGTGATATGTCAGCAAGCTCCTACAATGAGCAGTTCTTC.

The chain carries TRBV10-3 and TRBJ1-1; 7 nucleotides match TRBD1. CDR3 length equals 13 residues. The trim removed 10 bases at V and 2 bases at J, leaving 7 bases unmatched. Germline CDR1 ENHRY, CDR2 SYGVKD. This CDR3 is CATRDSTNTEAFF. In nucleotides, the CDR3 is TGTGCCACTCGGGACAGCACCAACACTGAAGCTTTCTTT.

The CDR3 nucleotides are TGTGCCAGCAGCTTGGGACAGCGTTACACAGATACGCAGTATTTT. Translating it yields CASSLGQRYTDTQYF. The chain joins TRBV28 to TRBJ2-3; 7 bases map to TRBD1. Germline V gene lookup returns CDR1 MDHEN and CDR2 SYDVKM. This CDR3 is built from 15 residues. The trim removed 6 bases at V and 2 bases at J, leaving 8 bases unmatched.

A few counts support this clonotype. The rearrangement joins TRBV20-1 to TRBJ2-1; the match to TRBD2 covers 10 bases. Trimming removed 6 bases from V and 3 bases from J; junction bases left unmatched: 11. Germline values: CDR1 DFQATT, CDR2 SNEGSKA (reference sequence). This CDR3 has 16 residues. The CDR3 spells CSARLAGLSFYNEQFF. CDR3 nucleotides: TGCAGTGCCAGACTAGCGGGTCTCTCTTTCTACAATGAGCAGTTCTTC.

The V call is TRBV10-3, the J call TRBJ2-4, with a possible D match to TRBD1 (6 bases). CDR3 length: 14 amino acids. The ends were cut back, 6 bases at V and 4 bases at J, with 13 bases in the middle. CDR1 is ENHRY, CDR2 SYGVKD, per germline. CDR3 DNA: TGTGCCATCAGGGGACACGACGAAAAAAACATTCAGTACTTC. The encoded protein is CAIRGHDEKNIQYF.

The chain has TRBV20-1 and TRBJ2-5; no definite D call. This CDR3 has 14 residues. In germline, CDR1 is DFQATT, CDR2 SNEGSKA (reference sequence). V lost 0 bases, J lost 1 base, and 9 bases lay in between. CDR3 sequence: CSARDLSSQETQYF. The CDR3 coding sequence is TGCAGTGCTAGAGATCTTAGCAGCCAAGAGACCCAGTACTTC.

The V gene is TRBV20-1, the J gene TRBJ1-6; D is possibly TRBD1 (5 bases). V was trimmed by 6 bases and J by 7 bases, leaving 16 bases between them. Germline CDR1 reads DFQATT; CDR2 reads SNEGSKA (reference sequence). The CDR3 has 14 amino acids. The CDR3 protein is CSAHQGLANSPLHF. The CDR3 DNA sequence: TGCAGTGCCCACCAGGGCCTAGCGAATTCACCCCTCCACTTT.

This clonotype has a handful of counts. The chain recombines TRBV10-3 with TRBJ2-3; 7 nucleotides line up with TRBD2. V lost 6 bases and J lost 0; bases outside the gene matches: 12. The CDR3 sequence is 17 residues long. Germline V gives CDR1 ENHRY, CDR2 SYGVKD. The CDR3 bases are TGTGCCATCAGCCAATCCATTCTAGCGGCTAGCACAGATACGCAGTATTTT. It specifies CAISQSILAASTDTQYF.

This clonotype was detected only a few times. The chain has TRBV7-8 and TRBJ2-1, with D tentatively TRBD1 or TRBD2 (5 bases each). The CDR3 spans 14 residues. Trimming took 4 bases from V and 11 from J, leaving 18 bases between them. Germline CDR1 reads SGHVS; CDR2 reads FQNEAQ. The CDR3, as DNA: TGTGCCAGCAGCTCCTCGGGACGGGTCCCTAAGCAGTTCTTC. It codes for CASSSSGRVPKQFF.

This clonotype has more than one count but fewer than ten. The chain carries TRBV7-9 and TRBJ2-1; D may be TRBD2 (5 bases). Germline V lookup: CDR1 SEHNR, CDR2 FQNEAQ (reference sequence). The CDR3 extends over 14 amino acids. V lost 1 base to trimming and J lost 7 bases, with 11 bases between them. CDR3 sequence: CASSLVGRGNEQFF. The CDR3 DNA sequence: TGTGCCAGCAGCTTAGTAGGCCGAGGGAATGAGCAGTTCTTC. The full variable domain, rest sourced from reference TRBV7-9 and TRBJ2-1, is DTGVSQNPRHKITKRGQNVTFRCDPISEHNRLYWYRQTLGQGPEFLTYFQNEAQLEKSRLLSDRFSAERPKGSFSTLEIQRTEQGDSAMYLCASSLVGRGNEQFFGPGTRLTVL.

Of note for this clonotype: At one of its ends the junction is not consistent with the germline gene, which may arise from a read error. In nucleotides, the CDR3 is TGTGCCGGCAGCCGAAACCTAGCTAACCGTCAGTTCTTC. This gives the protein CAGSRNLANRQFF. This chain joins TRBV7-2 and TRBJ2-1, with D possibly TRBD2 on 5 matching bases. Germline loops: CDR1 SGHTA, CDR2 FQGNSA. The CDR3 extends over 13 amino acids.

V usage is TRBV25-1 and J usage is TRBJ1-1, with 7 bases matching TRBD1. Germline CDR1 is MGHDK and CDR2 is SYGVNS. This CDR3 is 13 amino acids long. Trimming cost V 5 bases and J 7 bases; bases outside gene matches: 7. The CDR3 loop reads CASSRADRDEAFF. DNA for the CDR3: TGTGCCAGCAGTCGGGCTGACAGGGATGAAGCTTTCTTT. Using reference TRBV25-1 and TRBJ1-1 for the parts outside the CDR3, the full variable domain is EADIYQTPRYLVIGTGKKITLECSQTMGHDKMYWYQQDPGMELHLIHYSYGVNSTEKGDLSSESTVSRIRTEHFPLTLESARPSHTSQYLCASSRADRDEAFFGQGTRLTVV.

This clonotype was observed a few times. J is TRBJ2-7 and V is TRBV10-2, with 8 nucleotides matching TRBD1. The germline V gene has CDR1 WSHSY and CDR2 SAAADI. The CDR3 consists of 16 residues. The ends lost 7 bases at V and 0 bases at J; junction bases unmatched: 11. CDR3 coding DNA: TGCGCCAGCACCCGTTTGGGGACAGGAGACTCCTACGAGCAGTACTTC. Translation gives CASTRLGTGDSYEQYF.

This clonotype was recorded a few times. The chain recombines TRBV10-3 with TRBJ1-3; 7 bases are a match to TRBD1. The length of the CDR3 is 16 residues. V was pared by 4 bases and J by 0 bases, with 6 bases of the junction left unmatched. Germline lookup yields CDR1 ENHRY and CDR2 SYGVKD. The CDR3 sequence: CAISGTGPTSGNTIYF. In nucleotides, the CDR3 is TGTGCCATCAGTGGGACAGGTCCAACCTCTGGAAACACCATATATTTT.

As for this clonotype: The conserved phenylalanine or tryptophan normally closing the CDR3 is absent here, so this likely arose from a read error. For the CDR3, the DNA is TGTGCCAGCAGCTTTTACAATAACTGCAATGAGCAGTTCTCC. Protein product: CASSFYNNCNEQFS. The rearrangement uses TRBV7-2 and TRBJ2-1; no definite D call. Germline V CDR1 and CDR2: SGHTA, FQGNSA. The CDR3 is 14 residues long. V lost 3 bases and J lost 6, with 12 bases in between.

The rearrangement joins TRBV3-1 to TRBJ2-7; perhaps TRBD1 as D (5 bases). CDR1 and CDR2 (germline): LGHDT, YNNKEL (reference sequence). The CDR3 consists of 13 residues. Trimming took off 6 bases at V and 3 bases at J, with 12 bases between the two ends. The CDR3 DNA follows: TGTGCCAGCAGGAAACAGGAGAACTACGAGCAGTACTTC. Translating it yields CASRKQENYEQYF.

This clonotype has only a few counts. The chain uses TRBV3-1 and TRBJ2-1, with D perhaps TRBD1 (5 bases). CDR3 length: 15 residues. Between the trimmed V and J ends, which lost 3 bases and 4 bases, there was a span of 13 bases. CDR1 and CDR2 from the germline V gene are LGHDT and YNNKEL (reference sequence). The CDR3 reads CASSHSRAEYNEQFF. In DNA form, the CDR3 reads TGTGCCAGCAGCCATAGCAGGGCGGAGTACAATGAGCAGTTCTTC.

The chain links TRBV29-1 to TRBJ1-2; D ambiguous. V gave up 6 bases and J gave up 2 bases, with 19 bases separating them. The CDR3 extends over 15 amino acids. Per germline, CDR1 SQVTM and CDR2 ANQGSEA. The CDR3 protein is CSVNRGAARNYGYTF. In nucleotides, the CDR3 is TGCAGCGTCAATCGGGGTGCAGCTAGGAACTATGGCTACACCTTC.

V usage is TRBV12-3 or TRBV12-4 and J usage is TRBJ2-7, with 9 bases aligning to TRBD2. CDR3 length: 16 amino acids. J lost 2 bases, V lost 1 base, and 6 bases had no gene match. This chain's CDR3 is CASSLGLAERPYEQYF. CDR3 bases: TGTGCCAGCAGTTTAGGACTAGCGGAGAGGCCCTACGAGCAGTACTTC.

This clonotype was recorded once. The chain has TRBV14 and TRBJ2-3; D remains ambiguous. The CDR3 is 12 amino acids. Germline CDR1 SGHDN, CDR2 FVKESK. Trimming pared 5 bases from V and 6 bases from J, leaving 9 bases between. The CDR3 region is CASSVVADTQYF. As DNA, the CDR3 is TGTGCCAGCAGCGTAGTCGCCGATACGCAGTATTTT.

The CDR3 region has the DNA TGTGCCAGCAGTGAAGGGGCAGGGGCCAGAATCACCTTC. The encoded protein is CASSEGAGARITF. V and J are TRBV6-1 and TRBJ1-2; TRBD1 might be the D (6 bases). The germline V gene has CDR1 MNHNS and CDR2 SASEGT. This CDR3 is 13 amino acids long. The V end was cut by 1 base, the J end by 13 bases, with 16 bases between.